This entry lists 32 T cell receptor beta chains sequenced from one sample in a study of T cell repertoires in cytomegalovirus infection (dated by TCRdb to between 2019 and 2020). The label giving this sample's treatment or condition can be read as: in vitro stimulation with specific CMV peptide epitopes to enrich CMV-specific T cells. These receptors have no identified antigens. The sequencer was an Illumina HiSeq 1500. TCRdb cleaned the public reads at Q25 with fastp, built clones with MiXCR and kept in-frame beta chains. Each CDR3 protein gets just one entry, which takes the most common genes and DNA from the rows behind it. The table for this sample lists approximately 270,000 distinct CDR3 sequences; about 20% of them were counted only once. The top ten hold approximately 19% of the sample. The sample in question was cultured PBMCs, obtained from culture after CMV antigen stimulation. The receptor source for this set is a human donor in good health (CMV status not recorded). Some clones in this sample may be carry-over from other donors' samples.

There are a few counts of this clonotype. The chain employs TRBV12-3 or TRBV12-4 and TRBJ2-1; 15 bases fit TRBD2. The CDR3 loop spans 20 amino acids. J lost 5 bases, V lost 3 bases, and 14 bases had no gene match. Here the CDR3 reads CASSFKPRGLAGGGHNEQFF. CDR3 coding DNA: TGTGCCAGCAGTTTTAAACCCCGAGGACTAGCGGGAGGGGGCCACAATGAGCAGTTCTTC.

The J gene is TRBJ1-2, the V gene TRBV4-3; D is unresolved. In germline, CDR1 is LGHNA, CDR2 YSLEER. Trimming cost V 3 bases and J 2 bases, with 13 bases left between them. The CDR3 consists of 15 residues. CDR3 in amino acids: CASSQATGLNYGYTF. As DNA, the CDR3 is TGCGCCAGCAGCCAGGCGACGGGTCTCAACTATGGCTACACCTTC.

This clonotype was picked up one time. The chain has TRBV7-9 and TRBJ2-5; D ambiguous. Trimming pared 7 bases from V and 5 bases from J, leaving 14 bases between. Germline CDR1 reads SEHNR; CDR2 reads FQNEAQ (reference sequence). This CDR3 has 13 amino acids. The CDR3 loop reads CASISSNLETQYF. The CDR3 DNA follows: TGTGCCAGCATCTCGTCGAATCTGGAGACCCAGTACTTC.

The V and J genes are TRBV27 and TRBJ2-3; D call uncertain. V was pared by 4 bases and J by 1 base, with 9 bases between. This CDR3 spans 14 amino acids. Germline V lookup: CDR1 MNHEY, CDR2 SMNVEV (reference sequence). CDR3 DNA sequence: TGTGCCAGCAGTTACTCTCTGGGCACAGATACGCAGTATTTT. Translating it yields CASSYSLGTDTQYF.

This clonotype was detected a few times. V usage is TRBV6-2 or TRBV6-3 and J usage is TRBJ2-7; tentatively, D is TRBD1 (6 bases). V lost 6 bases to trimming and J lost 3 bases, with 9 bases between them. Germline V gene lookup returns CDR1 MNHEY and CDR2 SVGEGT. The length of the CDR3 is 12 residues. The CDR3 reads CASSDRSYEQYF. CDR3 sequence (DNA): TGTGCCAGCAGCGACAGGAGCTACGAGCAGTACTTC.

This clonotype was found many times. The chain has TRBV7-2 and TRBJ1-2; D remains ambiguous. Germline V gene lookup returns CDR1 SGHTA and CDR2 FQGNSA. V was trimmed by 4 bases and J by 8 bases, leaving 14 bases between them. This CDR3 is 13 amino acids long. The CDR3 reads CASSSAHAGGYTF. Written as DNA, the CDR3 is TGTGCCAGCAGCTCCGCCCACGCGGGGGGCTACACCTTC.

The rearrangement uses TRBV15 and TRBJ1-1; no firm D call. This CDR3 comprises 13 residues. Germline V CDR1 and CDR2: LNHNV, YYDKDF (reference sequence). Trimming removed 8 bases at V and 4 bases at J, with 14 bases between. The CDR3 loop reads CATQTVWGTEAFF. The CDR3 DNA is TGTGCCACCCAGACCGTATGGGGCACTGAAGCTTTCTTT.

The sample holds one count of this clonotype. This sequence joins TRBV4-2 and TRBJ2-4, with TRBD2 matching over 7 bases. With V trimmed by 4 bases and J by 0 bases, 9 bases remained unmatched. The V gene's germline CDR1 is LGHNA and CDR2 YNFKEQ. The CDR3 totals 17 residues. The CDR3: CASSLQAGDLAKNIQYF. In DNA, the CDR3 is TGTGCCAGCAGCCTCCAGGCGGGGGACTTAGCCAAAAACATTCAGTACTTC.

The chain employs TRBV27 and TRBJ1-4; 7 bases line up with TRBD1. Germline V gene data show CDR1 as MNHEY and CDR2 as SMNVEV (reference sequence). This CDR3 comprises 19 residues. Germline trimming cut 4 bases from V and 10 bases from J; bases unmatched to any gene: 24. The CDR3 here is CASSSYGPDRADFIGKLFF. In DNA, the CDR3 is TGTGCCAGCAGTTCCTACGGACCCGACAGGGCGGATTTCATTGGAAAACTGTTTTTT.

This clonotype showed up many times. CDR3 sequence: CASSPRAGGHTTEAFF. The CDR3 DNA is TGTGCCAGCAGCCCAAGGGCGGGGGGGCATACCACTGAAGCTTTCTTT. The chain has TRBV7-9 and TRBJ1-1; maybe TRBD1 (6 bases). Germline CDR1 is SEHNR and CDR2 is FQNEAQ (reference sequence). V gave up 5 bases and J gave up 4 bases, with 20 bases separating them. CDR3 size: 16 residues.

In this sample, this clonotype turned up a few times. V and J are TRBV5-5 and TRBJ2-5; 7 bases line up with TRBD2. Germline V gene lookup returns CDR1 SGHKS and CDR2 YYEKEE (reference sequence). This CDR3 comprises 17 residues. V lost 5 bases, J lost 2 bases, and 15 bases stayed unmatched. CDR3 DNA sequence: TGTGCCAGCAGGTTTGACACCGGGACTAACATACAAGAGACCCAGTACTTC. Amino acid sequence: CASRFDTGTNIQETQYF.

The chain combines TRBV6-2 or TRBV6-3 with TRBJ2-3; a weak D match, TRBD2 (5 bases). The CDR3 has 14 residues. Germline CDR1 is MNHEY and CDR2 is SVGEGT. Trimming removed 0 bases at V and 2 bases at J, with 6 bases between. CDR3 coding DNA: TGTGCCAGCAGTTACTCAGGACTCACAGATACGCAGTATTTT. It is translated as CASSYSGLTDTQYF.

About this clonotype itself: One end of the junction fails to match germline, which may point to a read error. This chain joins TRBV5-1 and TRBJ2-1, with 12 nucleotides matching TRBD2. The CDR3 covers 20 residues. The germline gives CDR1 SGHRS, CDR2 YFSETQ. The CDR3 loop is CASSLGPTGLAGSLLNEQFF. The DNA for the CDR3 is TGCGCCAGCAGTTTGGGTCCAACTGGACTAGCGGGGAGTCTCTTGAATGAGCAGTTCTTC.

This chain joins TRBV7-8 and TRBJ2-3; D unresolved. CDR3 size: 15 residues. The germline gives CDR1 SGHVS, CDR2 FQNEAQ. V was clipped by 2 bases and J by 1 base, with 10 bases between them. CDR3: CASSLPSGGTDTQYF. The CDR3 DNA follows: TGTGCCAGCAGCTTACCCTCGGGCGGCACAGATACGCAGTATTTT. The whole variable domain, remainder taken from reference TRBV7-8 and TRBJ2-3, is GAGVSQSPRYKVAKRGQDVALRCDPISGHVSLFWYQQALGQGPEFLTYFQNEAQLDKSGLPSDRFFAERPEGSVSTLKIQRTQQEDSAVYLCASSLPSGGTDTQYFGPGTRLTVL.

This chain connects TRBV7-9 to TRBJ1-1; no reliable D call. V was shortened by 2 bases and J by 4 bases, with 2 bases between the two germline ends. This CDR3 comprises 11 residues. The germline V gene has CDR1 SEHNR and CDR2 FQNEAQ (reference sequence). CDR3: CASSLITEAFF. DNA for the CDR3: TGTGCCAGCAGCTTAATCACTGAAGCTTTCTTT.

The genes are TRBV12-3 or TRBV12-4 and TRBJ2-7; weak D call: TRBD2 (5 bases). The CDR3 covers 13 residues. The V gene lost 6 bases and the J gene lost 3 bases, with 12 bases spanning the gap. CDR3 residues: CASSRGPGYEQYV. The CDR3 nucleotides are TGTGCCAGCAGCCGAGGGCCGGGCTACGAGCAGTACGTC.

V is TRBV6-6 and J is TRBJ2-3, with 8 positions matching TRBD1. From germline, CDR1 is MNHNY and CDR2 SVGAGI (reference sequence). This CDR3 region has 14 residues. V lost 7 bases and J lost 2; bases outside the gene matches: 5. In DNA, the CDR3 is TGTGCCAGCATACGGACAGGGCACACAGATACGCAGTATTTT. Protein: CASIRTGHTDTQYF.

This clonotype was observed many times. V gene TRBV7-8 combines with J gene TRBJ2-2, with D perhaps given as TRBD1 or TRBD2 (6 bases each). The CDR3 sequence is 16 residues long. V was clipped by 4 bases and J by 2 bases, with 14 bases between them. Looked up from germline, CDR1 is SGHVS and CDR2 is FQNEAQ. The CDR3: CASSSGATINTGELFF. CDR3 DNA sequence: TGTGCCAGCAGCTCGGGGGCCACAATAAACACCGGGGAGCTGTTTTTT.

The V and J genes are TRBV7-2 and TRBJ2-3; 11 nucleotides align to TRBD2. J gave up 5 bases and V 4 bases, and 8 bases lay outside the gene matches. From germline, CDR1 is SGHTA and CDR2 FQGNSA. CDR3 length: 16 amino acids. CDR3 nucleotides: TGTGCCAGCAGCTCCTATAGCGGGAGGGCCAAAGATACGCAGTATTTT. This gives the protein CASSSYSGRAKDTQYF.

CDR3 DNA: TGTGCCACCAGCATAGCAGGGGGCTTCTCTGGAAACACCATATATTTT. This codes for CATSIAGGFSGNTIYF. V usage is TRBV15 and J usage is TRBJ1-3, with 8 nucleotides matching TRBD1. The CDR3 is 16 residues long. V was clipped by 4 bases and J by 0 bases; unmatched bases: 5. Germline values: CDR1 LNHNV, CDR2 YYDKDF (reference sequence).

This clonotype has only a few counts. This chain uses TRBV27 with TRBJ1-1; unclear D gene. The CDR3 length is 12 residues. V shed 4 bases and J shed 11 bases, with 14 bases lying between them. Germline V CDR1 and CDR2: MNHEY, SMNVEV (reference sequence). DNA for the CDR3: TGTGCCAGCAGTTCATACGTTTTGACGGCTTTCTTT. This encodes CASSSYVLTAFF.

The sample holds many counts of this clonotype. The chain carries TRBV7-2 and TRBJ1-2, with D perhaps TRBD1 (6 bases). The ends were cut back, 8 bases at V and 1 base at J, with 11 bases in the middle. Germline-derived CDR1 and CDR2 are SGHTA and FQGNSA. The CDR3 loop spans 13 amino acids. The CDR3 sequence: CASRRGDNYGYTF. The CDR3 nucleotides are TGTGCCAGCCGGAGGGGGGATAACTATGGCTACACCTTC.

The CDR3, as DNA: TGTGCCAGCAGCCAAGATGGTTACGGAAGGAATCAGCCCCAGCATTTT. Its protein is CASSQDGYGRNQPQHF. The rearrangement links TRBV3-1 to TRBJ1-5; D remains unclear. V lost 0 bases and J 4 bases, leaving 13 bases between the germline ends. Germline V CDR1 and CDR2: LGHDT, YNNKEL (reference sequence). The CDR3 runs to 16 residues.

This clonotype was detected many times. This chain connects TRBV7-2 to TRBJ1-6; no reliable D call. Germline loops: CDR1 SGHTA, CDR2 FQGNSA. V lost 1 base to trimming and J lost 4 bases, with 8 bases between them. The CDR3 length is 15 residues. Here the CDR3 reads CASSLGAVYNSPLHF. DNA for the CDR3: TGTGCCAGCAGCTTAGGAGCGGTATATAATTCACCCCTCCACTTT. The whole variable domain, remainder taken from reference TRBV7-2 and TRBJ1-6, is GAGVSQSPSNKVTEKGKDVELRCDPISGHTALYWYRQSLGQGLEFLIYFQGNSAPDKSGLPSDRFSAERTGGSVSTLTIQRTQQEDSAVYLCASSLGAVYNSPLHFGNGTRLTVT.

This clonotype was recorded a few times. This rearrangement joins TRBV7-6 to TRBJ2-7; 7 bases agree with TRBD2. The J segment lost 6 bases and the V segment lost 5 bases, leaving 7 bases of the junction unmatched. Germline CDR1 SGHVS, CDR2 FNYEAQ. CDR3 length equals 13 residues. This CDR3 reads CASSLRLASEQYF. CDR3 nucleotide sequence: TGTGCCAGCAGCCTACGACTAGCCTCCGAGCAGTACTTC.

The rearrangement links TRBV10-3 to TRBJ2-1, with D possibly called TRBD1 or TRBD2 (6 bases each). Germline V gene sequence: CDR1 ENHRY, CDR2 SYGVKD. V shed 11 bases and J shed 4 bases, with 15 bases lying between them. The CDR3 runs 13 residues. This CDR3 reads CAGGGTTYNEQFF. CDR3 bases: TGTGCCGGAGGCGGGACAACTTACAATGAGCAGTTCTTC.

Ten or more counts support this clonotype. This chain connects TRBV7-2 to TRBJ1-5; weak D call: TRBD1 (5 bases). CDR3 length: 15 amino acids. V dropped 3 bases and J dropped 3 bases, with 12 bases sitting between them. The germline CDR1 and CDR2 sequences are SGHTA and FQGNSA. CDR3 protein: CASSFFQGINQPQHF. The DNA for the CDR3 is TGTGCCAGCAGCTTCTTCCAGGGAATCAATCAGCCCCAGCATTTT.

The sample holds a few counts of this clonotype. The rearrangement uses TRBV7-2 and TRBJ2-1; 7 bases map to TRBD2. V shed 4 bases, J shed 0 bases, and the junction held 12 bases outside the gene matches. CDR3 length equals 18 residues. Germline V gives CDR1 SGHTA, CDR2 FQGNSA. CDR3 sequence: CASSSPPTSSGSYNEQFF. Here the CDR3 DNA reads TGTGCCAGCAGCTCACCCCCGACTAGCTCCGGCTCCTACAATGAGCAGTTCTTC.

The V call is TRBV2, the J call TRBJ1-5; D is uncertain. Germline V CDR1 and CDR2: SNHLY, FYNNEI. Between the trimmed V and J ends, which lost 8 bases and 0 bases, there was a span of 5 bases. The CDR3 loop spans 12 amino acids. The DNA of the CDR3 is TGTGCCAGCGCGATTAGCAATCAGCCCCAGCATTTT. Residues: CASAISNQPQHF.

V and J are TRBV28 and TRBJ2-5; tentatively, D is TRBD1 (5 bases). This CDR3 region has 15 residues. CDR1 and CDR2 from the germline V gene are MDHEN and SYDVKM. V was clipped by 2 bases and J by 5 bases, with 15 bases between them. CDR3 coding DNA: TGTGCCAGCAGTTTAGAACTGGGGCGGTGGGAGACCCAGTACTTC. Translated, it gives CASSLELGRWETQYF. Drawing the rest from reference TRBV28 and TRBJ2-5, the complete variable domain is DVKVTQSSRYLVKRTGEKVFLECVQDMDHENMFWYRQDPGLGLRLIYFSYDVKMKEKGDIPEGYSVSREKKERFSLILESASTNQTSMYLCASSLELGRWETQYFGPGTRLLVL.

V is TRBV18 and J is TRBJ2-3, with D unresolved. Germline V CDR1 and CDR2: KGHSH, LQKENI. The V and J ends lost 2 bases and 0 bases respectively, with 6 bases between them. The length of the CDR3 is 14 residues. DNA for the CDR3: TGTGCCAGCTCACCATCATCCAGCACAGATACGCAGTATTTT. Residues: CASSPSSSTDTQYF.

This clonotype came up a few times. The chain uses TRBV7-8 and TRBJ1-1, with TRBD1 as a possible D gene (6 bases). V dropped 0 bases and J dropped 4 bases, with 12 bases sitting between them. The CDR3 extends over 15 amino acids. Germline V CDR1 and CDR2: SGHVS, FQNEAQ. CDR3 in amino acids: CASSLATGSGTEAFF. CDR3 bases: TGTGCCAGCAGCTTAGCCACAGGGTCAGGCACTGAAGCTTTCTTT.